Included here is one T cell receptor (beta chain) sequence, with context. The target of this receptor is not known. No clone much larger than this one lies a single base away; base qualities are absent. The CDR1 and CDR2 encoded by the germline V gene are MRHNA and SNTAGT. V is shortened by 4 bases, J by 6 bases, and the region joining them spans 13 bases. The CDR3 covers 14 residues, taking in both the cysteine and the phenylalanine. Just CDR3 DNA is preserved here, 42 bases in frame from base 1. Library preparation used RT-PCR. Instrument used: Illumina MiSeq. The public reads were quality trimmed at Q25 with fastp and then assembled into clones with MiXCR by TCRdb, keeping productive beta chains. Each entry is one CDR3 protein sequence, shown with its most common DNA and genes. The sample has 1,200 to 1,500 distinct CDR3 sequences on record, 15% to 18% of them singletons. Jointly, the top ten make up just under 55% of the sample.

This entry belongs to a study of immune reconstitution after stem cell transplant in scleroderma (TCRdb year 2017). This specimen was acquired before or after autologous hematopoietic stem cell transplantation (not recorded which). The TCR sequence derives from a female donor with systemic sclerosis. Rearrangement joined TRBV6-4 to TRBJ2-1, with the D gene uncertain. The sequenced DNA is TGTGCCAGCAGTGTTATCCCTACGTCCAATGAGCAGTTCTTC. The encoded protein is CASSVIPTSNEQFF.